The 21 T cell receptor beta chains given below trace back to one sample, sequenced in a study of T cells in Graves' hyperthyroidism and ophthalmopathy. Authors of the study amplified TCR beta CDR3 regions from RNA transcripts. HTBI primers drove first-round RT-PCR of the TCR CDR3. TCRdb redid the calling of the multiplex PCR reads with MiXCR, one entry per CDR3 protein. The sample contains roughly 93,000 distinct CDR3 sequences, around 50% of which appear only once. Material for sequencing was blood. The receptors here all came from a woman aged 40 to 49 with Graves' hyperthyroidism.

The chain links TRBV6-2 or TRBV6-3 to TRBJ1-2; unclear D gene. V lost 5 bases and J 5 bases, leaving 9 bases between the germline ends. There are 12 residues in the CDR3. Germline V gives CDR1 MNHEY, CDR2 SVGEGT. CDR3: CASSAFRYGYTF. In DNA form, the CDR3 reads TGTGCCAGCAGTGCCTTCAGATATGGCTACACCTTC.

This clonotype was recorded at least ten times. The chain links TRBV10-3 to TRBJ2-2; tentative D call: TRBD2 (6 bases). V dropped 0 bases and J dropped 4 bases, with 9 bases sitting between them. The CDR3 has 15 amino acids. CDR1 and CDR2 from the germline V gene are ENHRY and SYGVKD. The CDR3 here is CAISESLGGTGELFF. For the CDR3, the DNA is TGTGCCATCAGTGAGTCGTTGGGGGGCACCGGGGAGCTGTTTTTT.

This clonotype was seen ten or more times. The rearrangement uses TRBV7-2 and TRBJ2-7; TRBD2 aligns across 7 bases. This CDR3 is built from 13 residues. V was clipped by 0 bases and J by 12 bases; unmatched bases: 8. Germline V CDR1 and CDR2: SGHTA, FQGNSA. CDR3 protein: CASSLAGGARRYF. The CDR3 nucleotides are TGTGCCAGCAGCTTAGCGGGAGGGGCTAGGCGGTACTTC. Drawing the rest from reference TRBV7-2 and TRBJ2-7, the complete variable domain is GAGVSQSPSNKVTEKGKDVELRCDPISGHTALYWYRQSLGQGLEFLIYFQGNSAPDKSGLPSDRFSAERTGGSVSTLTIQRTQQEDSAVYLCASSLAGGARRYFGPGTRLTVT.

The CDR3 coding sequence is TGTGCCACCAGCGGAGGGACCGCGAGTCTGCCCCAGCATTTT. Its protein is CATSGGTASLPQHF. The gene calls are TRBV15 and TRBJ1-5; tentative D call: TRBD1 (5 bases). CDR3 size: 14 residues. Trimming left V 5 bases short and J 9 bases short, with 17 bases between. Germline lookup yields CDR1 LNHNV and CDR2 YYDKDF (reference sequence).

V is TRBV7-1 and J is TRBJ1-5; D might be TRBD1 (6 bases). TRBV7-1 is filed as an ORF, its function uncertain. The CDR3 loop spans 13 amino acids. V lost 3 bases, J lost 7 bases, and 10 bases lay in between. The CDR3: CASSSGGGQPQHF. The DNA of the CDR3 is TGTGCCAGCAGCTCGGGGGGGGGCCAGCCCCAGCATTTT.

This chain connects TRBV9 to TRBJ1-3; D not certain. The CDR3 extends over 12 amino acids. The V end was cut by 2 bases, the J end by 4 bases, with 4 bases between. Germline values: CDR1 SGDLS, CDR2 YYNGEE. CDR3 in amino acids: CASSVGGNTIYF. For the CDR3, the DNA is TGTGCCAGCAGCGTTGGGGGAAACACCATATATTTT.

This clonotype has at least ten counts. The rearrangement links TRBV4-3 to TRBJ1-2; D ambiguous. This CDR3 region has 13 residues. V was shortened by 2 bases and J by 8 bases, with 12 bases between the two germline ends. Germline values: CDR1 LGHNA, CDR2 YSLEER. Written as DNA, the CDR3 is TGCGCCAGCAGCCAAAACGGGTGGAGAGGCTACACCTTC. Amino acids: CASSQNGWRGYTF.

The chain combines TRBV2 with TRBJ1-6, with D uncertain. The germline gives CDR1 SNHLY, CDR2 FYNNEI. This CDR3 is built from 13 residues. V was cut by 7 bases and J by 6 bases, with 10 bases left in between. CDR3 region: CASTLGPNSPLHF. CDR3 nucleotide sequence: TGTGCCAGCACCCTCGGACCTAATTCACCCCTCCACTTT.

In its sample, this clonotype was seen many times. This chain joins TRBV29-1 and TRBJ2-3; 9 positions agree with TRBD2. CDR1 SQVTM and CDR2 ANQGSEA come from the germline V gene. This CDR3 spans 14 amino acids. Trimming removed 1 base from V and 4 bases from J; junction bases left unmatched: 3. The CDR3 DNA follows: TGCAGCGTTGAAGCTAGCGGGATTGCAGATACGCAGTATTTT. The encoded protein is CSVEASGIADTQYF.

Many counts were recorded for this clonotype. This chain links TRBV7-3 with TRBJ2-3; weak D call: TRBD2 (5 bases). With 2 bases removed from V and 6 bases from J, the gap between germline ends came to 12 bases. This CDR3 is built from 14 residues. Germline V CDR1 and CDR2: SGHTA, FQGTGA. DNA of the CDR3: TGTGCCAGCAGCTTAGGGAACGGGATGGATACGCAGTATTTT. It codes for CASSLGNGMDTQYF.

The J gene is TRBJ2-7, the V gene TRBV20-1, with 7 nucleotides matching TRBD1. V dropped 3 bases and J dropped 2; count of bases not matched to a gene: 1. CDR3 length: 12 amino acids. The germline gives CDR1 DFQATT, CDR2 SNEGSKA (reference sequence). The CDR3 sequence is CSARTGTYEQYF. CDR3 coding DNA: TGCAGTGCTAGGACAGGGACCTACGAGCAGTACTTC.

The chain is built from TRBV12-3 or TRBV12-4 and TRBJ2-2, with 10 nucleotides matching TRBD1. This CDR3 has 17 amino acids. With V trimmed by 5 bases and J by 2 bases, 8 bases remained unmatched. CDR3 region: CASSRRQGAINTGELFF. For the CDR3, the DNA is TGTGCCAGCAGTAGGAGACAGGGGGCGATAAACACCGGGGAGCTGTTTTTT.

The chain carries TRBV6-1 and TRBJ1-6, with D possibly being TRBD1 (6 bases). The V end lost 5 bases, the J end lost 9 bases, and 11 bases lay between the germline ends. The CDR3 runs 13 residues. The V gene's germline CDR1 is MNHNS and CDR2 SASEGT. CDR3 amino acids: CASSPRGASPLHF. DNA of the CDR3: TGTGCCAGCAGTCCTCGGGGGGCTTCACCCCTCCACTTT.

This clonotype has ten or more counts. The rearrangement uses TRBV20-1 and TRBJ1-5; perhaps TRBD1 as D (6 bases). With 4 bases removed from V and 3 bases from J, the gap between germline ends came to 16 bases. CDR1 DFQATT and CDR2 SNEGSKA come from the germline V gene (reference sequence). The CDR3 contains 15 residues. The CDR3 region has the DNA TGCAGTGCTACGAGAACCGGACAGACCAATCAGCCCCAGCATTTT. Translated: CSATRTGQTNQPQHF.

The chain recombines TRBV6-6 with TRBJ1-4; D is undetermined. Germline V gene lookup returns CDR1 MNHNY and CDR2 SVGAGI (reference sequence). V was cut by 5 bases and J by 10 bases, with 8 bases left in between. This CDR3 spans 11 amino acids. CDR3 in amino acids: CASSEKGKLFF. The CDR3 DNA reads TGTGCCAGCAGTGAAAAGGGAAAACTGTTTTTT.

The genes are TRBV7-9 and TRBJ2-6; D remains ambiguous. Looked up from germline, CDR1 is SEHNR and CDR2 is FQNEAQ (reference sequence). The CDR3 is 14 residues long. V lost 5 bases, J lost 4 bases, and 9 bases lay in between. CDR3 region: CASSKPTGANVLTF. CDR3 coding DNA: TGTGCCAGCAGCAAACCGACAGGGGCCAACGTCCTGACTTTC.

This clonotype was counted at least ten times. The J gene is TRBJ2-7, the V gene TRBV7-9; 11 bases align to TRBD1. V shed 5 bases, J shed 2 bases, and the junction held 8 bases outside the gene matches. CDR3 size: 16 residues. In germline, CDR1 is SEHNR, CDR2 FQNEAQ (reference sequence). CDR3 coding DNA: TGTGCCAGCAGCCCTAGGACAGGGGGCTATACCTACGAGCAGTACTTC. Translating it yields CASSPRTGGYTYEQYF.

In this sample, this clonotype turned up once. The J gene is TRBJ1-5, the V gene TRBV24-1, with 11 positions matching TRBD1. The CDR3 is 17 residues long. V dropped 3 bases and J dropped 7; count of bases not matched to a gene: 10. From germline, CDR1 is KGHDR and CDR2 SFDVKD. CDR3 residues: CATSDPRTGGAGQPQHF. The CDR3, as DNA: TGTGCCACCAGTGATCCTCGGACAGGGGGCGCGGGGCAGCCCCAGCATTTT.

This clonotype showed up many times. The chain carries TRBV15 and TRBJ1-5; maybe TRBD1 (6 bases). This CDR3 has 14 residues. Germline V gene sequence: CDR1 LNHNV, CDR2 YYDKDF (reference sequence). Trimming stripped 6 bases from V and 3 bases from J, with 12 bases between. CDR3 loop: CATRTGALNQPQHF. For the CDR3, the DNA is TGTGCCACCAGAACGGGGGCCCTCAATCAGCCCCAGCATTTT.

By proportion, this clonotype is medium-sized. The genes are TRBV20-1 and TRBJ2-7; no clear D gene. CDR3 length: 10 residues. The ends were cut back, 3 bases at V and 5 bases at J, with 5 bases in the middle. Germline lookup yields CDR1 DFQATT and CDR2 SNEGSKA (reference sequence). CDR3 DNA: TGCAGTGCTAGTGTGGACGAGCAGTACTTC. Protein: CSASVDEQYF.

This clonotype was seen only a few times. The chain joins TRBV29-1 to TRBJ1-1; 9 bases are a match to TRBD1. V was clipped by 8 bases and J by 6 bases; unmatched bases: 7. The CDR3 totals 12 residues. Germline assignment: CDR1 SQVTM and CDR2 ANQGSEA. The CDR3 loop reads CSWGQGGAEAFF. CDR3 nucleotides: TGCAGCTGGGGACAGGGTGGGGCTGAAGCTTTCTTT.